This T cell receptor beta chain stems from a study of T-cell memory formation after mild COVID-19. The CDR3 contains 14 residues. The trim removed 3 bases at V and 7 bases at J, leaving 4 bases unmatched. From germline, CDR1 is MRHNA and CDR2 SNTAGT. TCRdb processed the 5' RACE reads anew with MiXCR; each CDR3 protein has one entry. Among around 200,000 distinct CDR3 sequences, 20% to 25% were seen once, and the ten largest hold 20% to 25%. This clonotype was seen a few times. The sequenced sample was PBMCs or a T cell subset sorted from them (not recorded which). The TCR sequence derives from an adult woman who had mild COVID-19 (a few samples of this study predate the infection). Cell type and time point are not known. The chain joins TRBV6-4 to TRBJ2-1, with 9 positions matching TRBD1. DNA of the CDR3: TGTGCCAGCAGTGAACAGGGGGCGGTAAATGAGCAGTTCTTC. Translating it yields CASSEQGAVNEQFF.